The 5 T cell receptor beta chains below all came from one sample that was sequenced in a study of Graves' ophthalmopathy and Graves' hyperthyroidism (dated by TCRdb to 2017 to 2018). Instrument used: Illumina HiSeq 2000. For repertoire sequencing, the TCR beta CDR3 regions were amplified from RNA transcripts. HTBI primers and the Qiagen OneStep RT-PCR kit were used in a first-round RT-PCR, which was followed by a second-round multiplex PCR, size selection and purification. TCRdb reprocessed the public reads (quality trimming at Q25 with fastp, clone calling with MiXCR) and kept in-frame beta chains. One record per CDR3 amino acid sequence lists the most common genes and DNA. Here the sample has about 500,000 distinct CDR3 sequences; 35% to 45% occur a single time. In total, the top ten clones hold 3.5% to 4.5% of the sample. The specimen was peripheral blood or thyroid tissue (not recorded which). Source of these receptors: an adult man with Graves' hyperthyroidism.

This clonotype was counted only a few times. The V and J genes are TRBV13 and TRBJ2-2; D may be TRBD1 (6 bases). Per the germline V gene, CDR1 is PRHDT and CDR2 is FYEKMQ (reference sequence). CDR3 length: 17 residues. Trimming stripped 1 base from V and 7 bases from J, with 19 bases between. The chain's CDR3 is CASSLALGQGMIGELFF. The CDR3 DNA follows: TGTGCCAGCAGCTTAGCATTAGGGCAGGGGATGATCGGGGAGCTGTTTTTT. Using reference TRBV13 and TRBJ2-2 for the parts outside the CDR3, the full variable domain is AAGVIQSPRHLIKEKRETATLKCYPIPRHDTVYWYQQGPGQDPQFLISFYEKMQSDKGSIPDRFSAQQFSDYHSELNMSSLELGDSALYFCASSLALGQGMIGELFFGEGSRLTVL.

In its sample, this clonotype was seen a few times. This chain links TRBV19 with TRBJ2-5; tentatively, D is TRBD1 (6 bases). CDR1 and CDR2 from the germline V gene are LNHDA and SQIVND (reference sequence). The V end was cut by 4 bases, the J end by 4 bases, with 16 bases between. CDR3 length: 15 amino acids. This chain's CDR3 is CASSTPPEGGETQYF. For the CDR3, the DNA is TGTGCCAGTAGTACCCCCCCTGAAGGGGGAGAGACCCAGTACTTC.

This clonotype was found many times. The chain joins TRBV7-9 to TRBJ2-2, with 9 nucleotides matching TRBD1. The V segment lost 6 bases and the J segment 4 bases; nucleotides outside the gene matches: 3. This CDR3 contains 14 residues. Germline V gene lookup returns CDR1 SEHNR and CDR2 FQNEAQ (reference sequence). The CDR3 sequence is CASRQGAGTGELFF. In DNA form, the CDR3 reads TGTGCCAGCAGACAGGGGGCTGGCACCGGGGAGCTGTTTTTT.

About this clonotype itself: A read error may be the cause here, since a much bigger clone is one base away. The chain combines TRBV29-1 with TRBJ2-3; the D is unclear. CDR1 is SQVTM, CDR2 ANQGSEA, per germline. The CDR3 totals 11 residues. Trimming took off 4 bases at V and 6 bases at J, with 8 bases between the two ends. CDR3 residues: CSVGRVDTQYF. In DNA, the CDR3 is TGCAGCGTTGGTCGGGTCGATACGCAGTATTTT.

This chain uses TRBV11-2 with TRBJ2-7; no definite D call. The closer fit of TRBJ2-1 to the DNA end suggests the J call may be wrong. The CDR3 loop spans 15 amino acids. The germline gives CDR1 SGHAT, CDR2 FQNNGV. CDR3 bases: TGTGCCAGCAGCTGGGCGTTCTCTATTCGCAATGAGCAGTTCTTC. Residues: CASSWAFSIRNEQFF.